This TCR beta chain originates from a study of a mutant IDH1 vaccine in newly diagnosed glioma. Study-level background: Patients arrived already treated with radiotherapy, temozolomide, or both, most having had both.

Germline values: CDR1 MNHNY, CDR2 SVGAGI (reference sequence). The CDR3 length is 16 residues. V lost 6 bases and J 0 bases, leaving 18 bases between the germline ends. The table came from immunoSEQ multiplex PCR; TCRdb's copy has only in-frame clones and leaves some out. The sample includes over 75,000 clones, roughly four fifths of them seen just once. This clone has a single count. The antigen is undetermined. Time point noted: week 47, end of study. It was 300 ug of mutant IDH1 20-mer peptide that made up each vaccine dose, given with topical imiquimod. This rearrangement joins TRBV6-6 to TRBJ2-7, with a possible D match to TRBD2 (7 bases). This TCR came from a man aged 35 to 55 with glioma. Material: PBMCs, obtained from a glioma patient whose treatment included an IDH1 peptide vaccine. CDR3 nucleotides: TGTGCCAGCAGAGGGGCTGGCGGGGGCAACTCCTACGAGCAGTACTTC. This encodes CASRGAGGGNSYEQYF.